This TCR beta chain stems from a study of naive and memory T cell subsets. Study observations and caveats: Clonotypes here are unpaired alpha or beta chain sequences. Naive repertoires, especially CD8, held a few larger clonotypes, possibly memory cells re-expressing CD45RA. No ground truth validated the naive and memory repertoire findings.

To note about this clonotype: Its antigen remains unknown.

V was clipped by 8 bases and J by 3 bases; unmatched bases: 10. The CDR3 has 14 residues. The germline V gene encodes CDR1 DFQATT and CDR2 SNEGSKA (reference sequence). Both TRBC1 and TRBC2 were covered by a beta constant-region primer of two equimolar oligonucleotides. The ligated cDNA underwent four PCR rounds using SP2 and nested alpha and beta constant-region primers. TCRdb reanalysed the UMI-ligation and nested PCR reads using MiXCR and keeps one entry per CDR3 protein. The sample yields approximately 150,000 distinct CDR3 sequences, under 25% seen once. Sequenced input: naive CD8+ T cells from blood. This TCR was recovered from a human donor in good health. V is TRBV20-1 and J is TRBJ2-7, with 10 bases that match TRBD2. The CDR3 DNA reads TGCAGTACCTCTAGCGGGAGTTTTTTCTACGAGCAGTACTTC. Its protein product is CSTSSGSFFYEQYF.